The clone carrying this TCR beta chain was observed at least ten times. Germline V lookup: CDR1 SGHNT, CDR2 YYREEE (reference sequence). Trimming stripped 0 bases from V and 7 bases from J, with 19 bases between. The CDR3 runs to 16 residues. The TCR beta CDR3 regions underwent amplification from RNA transcripts. An opening RT-PCR round employed HTBI primers and preceded a second-round multiplex PCR. Via MiXCR, TCRdb re-called the multiplex PCR reads, giving one row per CDR3 protein. The sample contains about 480,000 distinct CDR3 sequences, roughly an eighth of which appear only once. The data originate from a study of Graves' ophthalmopathy and Graves' hyperthyroidism. A duration under 3 months, NOSPECS ≥4, CAS ≥3 and moderate-to-severe activity characterized the donors with ophthalmopathy.

The sequence was collected from a woman aged 25 to 39 with Graves' ophthalmopathy. The sequenced material came from blood. The genes are TRBV5-4 and TRBJ1-2; perhaps TRBD1 as D (6 bases). CDR3 DNA: TGTGCCAGCAGCTTGGGATGGGAAAAGGGGGTTAGTGGCTACACCTTC. Its protein is CASSLGWEKGVSGYTF.